The 23 T cell receptor beta chains in this list originate from one sample, sequenced in a study of blood T cell repertoires in COVID-19. The method was immunoSEQ multiplex PCR; TCRdb's version includes in-frame clones alone and lacks a portion of them. This table has about 120,000 clones, 85% to 90% appearing once. Sequencing was done on a sample of peripheral blood. These receptors came from a man of 80 years or more with active or convalescent COVID-19.

This sequence joins TRBV28 and TRBJ1-5; possible D gene TRBD1, 5 bases. The germline gives CDR1 MDHEN, CDR2 SYDVKM. The CDR3 has 14 amino acids. The V end lost 1 base, the J end lost 8 bases, and 12 bases lay between the germline ends. The CDR3 loop reads CASSLSGSVKPQHF. CDR3 DNA: TGTGCCAGCAGTTTATCAGGGTCCGTGAAGCCCCAGCATTTT.

This chain connects TRBV7-6 to TRBJ2-1, with D unresolved. The CDR3 extends over 13 amino acids. Looked up from germline, CDR1 is SGHVS and CDR2 is FNYEAQ. V was pared by 0 bases and J by 9 bases, with 9 bases between. CDR3 protein: CASSLAGGGEQFF. CDR3 DNA sequence: TGTGCCAGCAGCTTAGCGGGTGGCGGTGAGCAGTTCTTC.

The chain employs TRBV11-2 and TRBJ2-7; 8 nucleotides agree with TRBD1. The CDR3 is made up of 17 amino acids. Germline CDR1 is SGHAT and CDR2 is FQNNGV. The junction had 15 bases not matched to a gene; V was cut back by 7 bases and J by 1 base. The CDR3 is CASTINGGTGNSYEQYF. As DNA, the CDR3 is TGTGCCAGCACCATTAATGGCGGGACAGGAAATTCCTACGAGCAGTACTTC.

CDR3 loop: CASSEAWTPNTGELFF. Written as DNA, the CDR3 is TGTGCCAGCAGTGAAGCTTGGACACCGAACACCGGGGAGCTGTTTTTT. The rearrangement links TRBV6-1 to TRBJ2-2; possible D gene TRBD1, 5 bases. V was cut by 0 bases and J by 0 bases, with 8 bases left in between. Germline V CDR1 and CDR2: MNHNS, SASEGT. This CDR3 region has 16 residues.

This chain uses TRBV3-1 (or the pseudogene TRBV3-2) with TRBJ2-3, with 7 positions matching TRBD2. The J segment lost 0 bases and the V segment lost 4 bases, leaving 7 bases of the junction unmatched. The V gene's germline CDR1 is LGHDT and CDR2 YNNKEL (reference sequence). This CDR3 has 16 residues. DNA of the CDR3: TGTGCCAGCAGCCCCCGACTAGCCTCGAGCACAGATACGCAGTATTTT. This encodes CASSPRLASSTDTQYF.

V and J are TRBV3-1 (or the pseudogene TRBV3-2) and TRBJ2-5; D gene unclear. Deletions cut 4 bases from V and 5 bases from J, with 5 bases between. The CDR3 has 11 amino acids. In germline, CDR1 is LGHDT, CDR2 YNNKEL (reference sequence). Here the CDR3 reads CASSPRETQYF. DNA for the CDR3: TGTGCCAGCAGCCCCCGGGAGACCCAGTACTTC.

The chain joins TRBV12-3 or TRBV12-4 to TRBJ1-2; D unclear. V lost 3 bases to trimming and J lost 1 base, with 3 bases between them. The CDR3 totals 12 residues. The CDR3 DNA is TGTGCCAGCAGTTTCCTTAACTATGGCTACACCTTC. This translates into CASSFLNYGYTF.

About this clone: Additional DNA sequences in this sample encode the identical CDR3. The V call is TRBV11-2, the J call TRBJ2-3; D is unresolved. CDR1 is SGHAT, CDR2 FQNNGV, per germline. Trimming shortened V by 4 bases and J by 0 bases, and 2 bases separated the two germline ends. The CDR3 length is 12 residues. The CDR3 sequence is CASSSSTDTQYF. CDR3 sequence (DNA): TGTGCCAGCAGCTCTAGCACAGATACGCAGTATTTT.

This chain connects TRBV27 to TRBJ2-2; 8 bases agree with TRBD2. The CDR3 totals 17 residues. J lost 0 bases, V lost 5 bases, and 8 bases had no gene match. CDR1 is MNHEY and CDR2 is SMNVEV in the germline V gene (reference sequence). The CDR3 sequence: CASSHLGGLANTGELFF. CDR3 in DNA: TGTGCCAGCAGTCACCTTGGGGGACTAGCGAACACCGGGGAGCTGTTTTTT.

V is TRBV3-1 (or the pseudogene TRBV3-2) and J is TRBJ1-3; D is possibly TRBD1 (5 bases). This CDR3 comprises 15 residues. Per germline, CDR1 LGHDT and CDR2 YNNKEL (reference sequence). V was clipped by 1 base and J by 2 bases, with 9 bases between them. CDR3 amino acids: CASSQVRGTGNTIYF. In DNA, the CDR3 is TGTGCCAGCAGCCAAGTCCGGGGGACTGGAAACACCATATATTTT.

In nucleotides, the CDR3 is TGTGCCAGCAGCCCCTACCGGGACTCCTACGAGCAGTACTTC. Its protein is CASSPYRDSYEQYF. The chain uses TRBV3-1 (or the pseudogene TRBV3-2) and TRBJ2-7; weak D call: TRBD2 (5 bases). The CDR3 sequence is 14 residues long. The germline V gene encodes CDR1 LGHDT and CDR2 YNNKEL (reference sequence). The V end lost 4 bases, the J end lost 0 bases, and 10 bases lay between the germline ends.

The chain carries TRBV5-4 and TRBJ1-3, with TRBD1 matching 7 bases. CDR1 and CDR2 from the germline V gene are SGHNT and YYREEE (reference sequence). The CDR3 totals 16 residues. V dropped 4 bases and J dropped 0; count of bases not matched to a gene: 7. This CDR3 is CASSRDSGISGNTIYF. CDR3 in DNA: TGTGCCAGCAGCCGGGACAGCGGAATCTCTGGAAACACCATATATTTT.

The V and J genes are TRBV7-2 and TRBJ2-7; 11 bases map to TRBD2. The junction had 3 bases not matched to a gene; V was cut back by 5 bases and J by 0 bases. Germline V gene data show CDR1 as SGHTA and CDR2 as FQGNSA. This CDR3 comprises 15 residues. The CDR3 loop reads CASSTTSGTSYEQYF. The DNA for the CDR3 is TGTGCCAGCAGCACGACTAGCGGGACCTCCTACGAGCAGTACTTC.

The V call is TRBV11-2, the J call TRBJ2-7; 7 nucleotides align to TRBD1. Germline V CDR1 and CDR2: SGHAT, FQNNGV. The V segment lost 4 bases and the J segment 2 bases; nucleotides outside the gene matches: 5. The CDR3 runs 14 residues. The CDR3 bases are TGTGCCAGCAGCTCGACAGGGTGGACCTACGAGCAGTACTTC. Protein: CASSSTGWTYEQYF.

This chain uses TRBV10-3 with TRBJ2-1; D gene uncertain. The germline CDR1 and CDR2 sequences are ENHRY and SYGVKD. V was pared by 2 bases and J by 8 bases, with 4 bases between. The CDR3 extends over 11 amino acids. As DNA, the CDR3 is TGTGCCATCAGTGAGGCGGATGAGCAGTTCTTC. Its translation is CAISEADEQFF.

The genes are TRBV4-2 and TRBJ1-6; 7 bases align to TRBD1. The CDR3 contains 16 residues. CDR1 is LGHNA and CDR2 is YNFKEQ in the germline V gene. V lost 0 bases to trimming and J lost 5 bases; unmatched junction nucleotides: 4. CDR3 sequence: CASSQEGGTNNSPLHF. The DNA for the CDR3 is TGTGCCAGCAGCCAAGAAGGGGGCACGAATAATTCACCCCTCCACTTT.

This chain joins TRBV9 and TRBJ2-3; TRBD2 agrees at 8 bases. The CDR3 covers 16 residues. Germline-derived CDR1 and CDR2 are SGDLS and YYNGEE. V shed 0 bases, J shed 2 bases, and the junction held 5 bases outside the gene matches. CDR3 nucleotide sequence: TGTGCCAGCAGCGTAGGAAGAGCGGGGGTCACAGATACGCAGTATTTT. Its protein product is CASSVGRAGVTDTQYF.

The chain recombines TRBV7-2 with TRBJ2-7, with 12 positions matching TRBD2. CDR3 length equals 14 residues. Per the germline V gene, CDR1 is SGHTA and CDR2 is FQGNSA. V lost 5 bases, J lost 3 bases, and 2 bases stayed unmatched. CDR3 residues: CASSEGLAGYEQYF. The CDR3 nucleotides are TGTGCCAGCAGCGAGGGACTAGCGGGCTACGAGCAGTACTTC. The full variable domain, its missing parts supplied by reference TRBV7-2 and TRBJ2-7, is GAGVSQSPSNKVTEKGKDVELRCDPISGHTALYWYRQSLGQGLEFLIYFQGNSAPDKSGLPSDRFSAERTGGSVSTLTIQRTQQEDSAVYLCASSEGLAGYEQYFGPGTRLTVT.

The chain joins TRBV6-6 to TRBJ1-2; 8 bases match TRBD1. Germline V CDR1 and CDR2: MNHNY, SVGAGI (reference sequence). CDR3 length: 14 residues. V was clipped by 4 bases and J by 6 bases; unmatched bases: 7. The CDR3 region has the DNA TGTGCCAGCAGTTTAGGACAGGGCGACCATGGCTACACCTTC. It codes for CASSLGQGDHGYTF.

The chain carries TRBV7-9 and TRBJ2-7; TRBD1 matches 10 bases. Germline V lookup: CDR1 SEHNR, CDR2 FQNEAQ (reference sequence). Losses at the gene ends were 5 bases for V and 1 base for J; bases not matched to a gene: 5. The CDR3 consists of 15 residues. CDR3 coding DNA: TGTGCCAGCAGCAACGAGGACAGGGGGTCCTACGAGCAGTACTTC. Its translation is CASSNEDRGSYEQYF.

The J gene is TRBJ2-7, the V gene TRBV28; 11 bases fit TRBD2. The CDR3 is 16 residues long. J lost 6 bases, V lost 6 bases, and 13 bases had no gene match. The germline CDR1 and CDR2 sequences are MDHEN and SYDVKM. DNA of the CDR3: TGTGCCAGCAGCTCTCTAGCGGGAGGCCACCCCGGCGAGCAGTACTTC. Protein: CASSSLAGGHPGEQYF.

The V call is TRBV15, the J call TRBJ1-5; the match to TRBD1 covers 8 bases. This CDR3 is 14 amino acids long. Germline values: CDR1 LNHNV, CDR2 YYDKDF (reference sequence). The V gene end was trimmed by 0 bases and the J gene end by 7 bases; junction bases not matched to a gene: 2. The DNA of the CDR3 is TGTGCCACCAGCAGAGATACAGGGGGGCAGCCCCAGCATTTT. Translation: CATSRDTGGQPQHF.

The V call is TRBV7-9, the J call TRBJ2-5, with D possibly being TRBD2 (6 bases). CDR3 size: 14 residues. Germline-derived CDR1 and CDR2 are SEHNR and FQNEAQ (reference sequence). V lost 2 bases and J 2 bases, leaving 9 bases between the germline ends. CDR3 amino acids: CASSLSSGQETQYF. The CDR3 nucleotides read TGTGCCAGCAGCTTATCGAGCGGGCAAGAGACCCAGTACTTC.